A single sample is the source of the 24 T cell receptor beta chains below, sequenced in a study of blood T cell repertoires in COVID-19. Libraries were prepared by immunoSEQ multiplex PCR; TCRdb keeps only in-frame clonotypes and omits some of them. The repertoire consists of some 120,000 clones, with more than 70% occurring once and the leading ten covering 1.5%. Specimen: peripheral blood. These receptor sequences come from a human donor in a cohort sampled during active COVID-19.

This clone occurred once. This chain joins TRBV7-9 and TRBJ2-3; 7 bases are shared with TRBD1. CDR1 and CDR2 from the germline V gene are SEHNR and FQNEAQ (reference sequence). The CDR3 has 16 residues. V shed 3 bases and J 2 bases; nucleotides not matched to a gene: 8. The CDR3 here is CASSFTETGLTDTQYF. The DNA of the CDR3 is TGTGCCAGCAGCTTCACGGAGACAGGGCTCACAGATACGCAGTATTTT.

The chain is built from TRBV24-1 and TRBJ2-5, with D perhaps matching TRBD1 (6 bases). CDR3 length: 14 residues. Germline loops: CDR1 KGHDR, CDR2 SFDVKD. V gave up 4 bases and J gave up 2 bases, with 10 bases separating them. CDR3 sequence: CATSDWTAQETQYF. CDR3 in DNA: TGTGCCACCAGTGACTGGACAGCGCAAGAGACCCAGTACTTC.

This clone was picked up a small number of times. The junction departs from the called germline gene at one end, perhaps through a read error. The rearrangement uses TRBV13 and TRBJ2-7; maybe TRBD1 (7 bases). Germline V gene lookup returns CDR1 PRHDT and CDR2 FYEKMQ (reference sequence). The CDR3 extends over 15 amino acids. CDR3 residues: CASSIGQEGSYEQYF. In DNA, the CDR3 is TGTGCCAGCAGCATAGGACAGGAGGGGTCCTACGAGCAGTACTTC.

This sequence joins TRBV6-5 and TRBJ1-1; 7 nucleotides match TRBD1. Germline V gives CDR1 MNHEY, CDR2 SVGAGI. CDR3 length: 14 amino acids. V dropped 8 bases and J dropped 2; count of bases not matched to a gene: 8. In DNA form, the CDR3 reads TGTGCCAGCCGGGCGGGGACAGCCAACACTGAAGCTTTCTTT. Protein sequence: CASRAGTANTEAFF.

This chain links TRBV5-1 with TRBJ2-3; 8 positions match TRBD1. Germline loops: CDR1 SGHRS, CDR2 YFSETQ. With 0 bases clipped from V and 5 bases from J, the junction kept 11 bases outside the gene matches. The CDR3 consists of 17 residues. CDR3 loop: CASSLGSDRVFGDTQYF. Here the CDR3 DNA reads TGCGCCAGCAGCTTGGGCTCGGACAGGGTTTTTGGAGATACGCAGTATTTT.

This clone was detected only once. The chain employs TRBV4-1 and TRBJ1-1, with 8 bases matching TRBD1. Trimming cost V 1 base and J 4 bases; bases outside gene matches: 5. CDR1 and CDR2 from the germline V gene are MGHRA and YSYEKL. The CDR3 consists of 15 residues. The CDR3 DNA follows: TGCGCCAGCAGCCAAGTGTTCACAGGGGGCACTGAAGCTTTCTTT. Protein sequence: CASSQVFTGGTEAFF.

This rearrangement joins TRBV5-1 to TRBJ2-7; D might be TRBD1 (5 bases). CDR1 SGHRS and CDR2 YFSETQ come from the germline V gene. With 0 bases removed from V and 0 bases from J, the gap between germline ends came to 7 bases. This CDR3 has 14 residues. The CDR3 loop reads CASSLGTNSYEQYF. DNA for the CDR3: TGCGCCAGCAGCTTGGGGACAAACTCCTACGAGCAGTACTTC.

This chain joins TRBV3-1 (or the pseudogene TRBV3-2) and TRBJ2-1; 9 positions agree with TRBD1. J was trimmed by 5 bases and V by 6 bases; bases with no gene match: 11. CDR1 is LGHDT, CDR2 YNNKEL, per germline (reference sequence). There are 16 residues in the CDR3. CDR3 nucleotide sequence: TGTGCCAGCAGTCCTAACCCGGGACAGGGAGACAATGAGCAGTTCTTC. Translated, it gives CASSPNPGQGDNEQFF.

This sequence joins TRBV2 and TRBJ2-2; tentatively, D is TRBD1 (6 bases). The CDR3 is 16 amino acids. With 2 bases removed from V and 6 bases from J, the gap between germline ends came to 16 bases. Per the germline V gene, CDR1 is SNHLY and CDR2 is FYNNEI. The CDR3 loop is CASSEWGHGGPGELFF. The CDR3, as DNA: TGTGCCAGCAGTGAATGGGGGCATGGGGGTCCCGGGGAGCTGTTTTTT.

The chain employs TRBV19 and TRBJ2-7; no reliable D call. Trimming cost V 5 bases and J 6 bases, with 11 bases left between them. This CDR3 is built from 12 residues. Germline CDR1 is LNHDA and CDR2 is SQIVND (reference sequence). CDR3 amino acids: CASSAGGREQYF. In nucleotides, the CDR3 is TGTGCCAGTAGTGCCGGCGGCCGCGAGCAGTACTTC. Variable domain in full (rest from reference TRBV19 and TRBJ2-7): DGGITQSPKYLFRKEGQNVTLSCEQNLNHDAMYWYRQDPGQGLRLIYYSQIVNDFQKGDIAEGYSVSREKKESFPLTVTSAQKNPTAFYLCASSAGGREQYFGPGTRLTVT.

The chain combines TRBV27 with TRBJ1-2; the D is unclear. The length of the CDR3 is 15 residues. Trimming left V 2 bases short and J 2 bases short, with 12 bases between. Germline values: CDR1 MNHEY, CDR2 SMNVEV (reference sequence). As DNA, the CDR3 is TGTGCCAGCAGTTTAGGCGGGCAGTGGAACTATGGCTACACCTTC. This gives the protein CASSLGGQWNYGYTF.

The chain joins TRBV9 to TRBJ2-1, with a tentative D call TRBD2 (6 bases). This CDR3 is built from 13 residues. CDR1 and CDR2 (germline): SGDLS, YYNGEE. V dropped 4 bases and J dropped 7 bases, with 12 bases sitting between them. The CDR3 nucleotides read TGTGCCAGCAGCCCCCGCCGGGGGAATGAGCAGTTCTTC. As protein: CASSPRRGNEQFF.

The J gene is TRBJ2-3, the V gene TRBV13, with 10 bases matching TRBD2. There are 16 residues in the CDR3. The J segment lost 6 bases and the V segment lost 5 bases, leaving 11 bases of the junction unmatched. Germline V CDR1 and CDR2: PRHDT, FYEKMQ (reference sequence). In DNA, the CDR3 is TGTGCCAGCAGCCCCCTCAGCGGGAGGGATGGCGATACGCAGTATTTT. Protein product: CASSPLSGRDGDTQYF.

CDR3 sequence reads: CASSQVRGPGGQYF. The CDR3 DNA reads TGTGCCAGCAGCCAAGTTAGGGGGCCTGGGGGGCAGTACTTC. The genes are TRBV3-1 (or the pseudogene TRBV3-2) and TRBJ2-7, with 7 bases aligning to TRBD1. The germline V gene encodes CDR1 LGHDT and CDR2 YNNKEL (reference sequence). The CDR3 spans 14 residues. V trimming: 1 base; J trimming: 9 bases; junction bases outside the gene matches: 9.

CDR3 sequence reads: CASSLERRGSYNEQFF. CDR3 DNA sequence: TGTGCCAGCAGCTTAGAGCGCAGGGGCTCCTACAATGAGCAGTTCTTC. The chain couples TRBV11-3 to TRBJ2-1; the D gene is possibly TRBD1 (6 bases). V lost 0 bases, J lost 0 bases, and 9 bases lay in between. The CDR3 is 16 residues long. In germline, CDR1 is SGHNT, CDR2 YENEEA.

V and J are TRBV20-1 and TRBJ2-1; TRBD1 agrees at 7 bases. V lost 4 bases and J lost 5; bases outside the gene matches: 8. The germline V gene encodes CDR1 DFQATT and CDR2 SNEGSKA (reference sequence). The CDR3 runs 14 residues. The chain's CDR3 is CSAIEGQSHNEQFF. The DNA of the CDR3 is TGCAGTGCTATTGAGGGACAGAGTCACAATGAGCAGTTCTTC.

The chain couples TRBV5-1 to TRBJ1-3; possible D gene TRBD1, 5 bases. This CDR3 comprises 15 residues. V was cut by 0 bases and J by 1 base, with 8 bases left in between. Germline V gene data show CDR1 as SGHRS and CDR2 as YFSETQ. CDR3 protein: CASSLGGVSGNTIYF. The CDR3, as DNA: TGCGCCAGCAGCTTGGGGGGCGTATCTGGAAACACCATATATTTT.

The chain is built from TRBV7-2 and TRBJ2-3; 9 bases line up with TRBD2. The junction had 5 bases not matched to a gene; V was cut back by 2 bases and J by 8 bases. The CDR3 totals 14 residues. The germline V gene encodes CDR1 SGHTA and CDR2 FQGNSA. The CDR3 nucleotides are TGTGCCAGCAGCTTAAGGCGGGGGGGCGGTACGCAGTATTTT. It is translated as CASSLRRGGGTQYF. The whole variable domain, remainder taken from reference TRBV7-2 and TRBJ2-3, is GAGVSQSPSNKVTEKGKDVELRCDPISGHTALYWYRQSLGQGLEFLIYFQGNSAPDKSGLPSDRFSAERTGGSVSTLTIQRTQQEDSAVYLCASSLRRGGGTQYFGPGTRLTVL.

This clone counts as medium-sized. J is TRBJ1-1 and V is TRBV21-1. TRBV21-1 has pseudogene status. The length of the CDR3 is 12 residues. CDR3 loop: CASSLRSIEAFF. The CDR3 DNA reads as TGTGCCAGCAGCTTAAGGAGCATTGAAGCTTTCTTT.

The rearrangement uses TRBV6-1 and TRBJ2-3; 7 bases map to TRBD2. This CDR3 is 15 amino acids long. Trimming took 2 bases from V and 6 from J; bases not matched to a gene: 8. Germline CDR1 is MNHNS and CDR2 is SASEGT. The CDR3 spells CASSEPGLSYDTQYF. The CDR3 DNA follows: TGTGCCAGCAGTGAACCGGGACTATCTTACGATACGCAGTATTTT.

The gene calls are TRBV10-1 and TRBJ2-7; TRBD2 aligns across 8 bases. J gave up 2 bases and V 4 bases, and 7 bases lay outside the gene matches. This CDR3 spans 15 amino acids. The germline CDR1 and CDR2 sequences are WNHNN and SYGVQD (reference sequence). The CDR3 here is CASSAGGSGTYEQYF. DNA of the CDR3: TGCGCCAGCAGTGCCGGGGGTAGCGGGACCTACGAGCAGTACTTC.

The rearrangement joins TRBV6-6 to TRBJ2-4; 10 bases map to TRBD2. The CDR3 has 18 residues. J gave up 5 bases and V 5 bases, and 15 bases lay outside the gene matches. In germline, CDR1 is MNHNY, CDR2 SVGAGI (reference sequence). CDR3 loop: CASSPLAGAPIFQNIQYF. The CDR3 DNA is TGTGCCAGCAGTCCCCTAGCGGGAGCCCCTATCTTCCAAAACATTCAGTACTTC.

The CDR3 DNA reads as TGTGCCAGCAGAAAACAGGCGAACACTGAAGCTTTCTTT. Protein product: CASRKQANTEAFF. This chain joins TRBV6-4 and TRBJ1-1, with D tentatively TRBD1 (5 bases). V was cut by 6 bases and J by 1 base, with 9 bases left in between. The CDR3 totals 13 residues. Germline CDR1 is MRHNA and CDR2 is SNTAGT.

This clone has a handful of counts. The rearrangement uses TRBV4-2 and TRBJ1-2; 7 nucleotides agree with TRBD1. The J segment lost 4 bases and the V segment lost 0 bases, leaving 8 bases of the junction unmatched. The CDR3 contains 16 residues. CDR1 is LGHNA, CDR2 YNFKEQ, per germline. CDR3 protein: CASSQDQRGLSYGYTF. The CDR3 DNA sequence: TGTGCCAGCAGCCAAGACCAGAGGGGGCTTAGCTATGGCTACACCTTC.